One sample yielded the 22 T cell receptor beta chains listed below, sequenced in a study of T-cell reconstitution after alpha-beta-depleted transplantation in children. This sample's TCRbeta library carried unique molecular identifier barcodes. TCRdb re-called the PCR reads through MiXCR, storing one row per CDR3 protein. In the table there are about 420,000 distinct CDR3 sequences, under 20% of which are singletons. The starting material was PBMCs, mostly from graft donor cells, obtained 360 days after TCRalphabeta/CD19-depleted stem cell transplant. Receptors originate from a boy under two years old who had a stem cell transplant for Wiskott-Aldrich syndrome, so the T cells may come from the graft donor.

This clonotype turned up a few times. V usage is TRBV5-1 and J usage is TRBJ2-5; D may be TRBD2 (6 bases). The CDR3 is 14 residues long. Per germline, CDR1 SGHRS and CDR2 YFSETQ. V shed 3 bases and J shed 2 bases, with 11 bases lying between them. This CDR3 reads CASSSPTSQETQYF. CDR3 nucleotides: TGCGCCAGCAGCTCCCCGACTAGTCAAGAGACCCAGTACTTC.

This clonotype was found a few times. Written as DNA, the CDR3 is TGTGCCAGCAGCCCGACAGGGGGCCGACACAATGAGCAGTTCTTC. Translation gives CASSPTGGRHNEQFF. This chain connects TRBV12-3 or TRBV12-4 to TRBJ2-1, with 10 bases lining up with TRBD1. CDR3 length: 15 amino acids. V was clipped by 6 bases and J by 5 bases; unmatched bases: 7.

This clonotype was recorded at least ten times. This chain connects TRBV10-3 to TRBJ2-7, with D uncertain. Trimming stripped 2 bases from V and 5 bases from J, with 16 bases between. Germline values: CDR1 ENHRY, CDR2 SYGVKD. This CDR3 is built from 15 residues. In nucleotides, the CDR3 is TGTGCCATCAGTGAGCTGGACCCCCCCTTCGACGAGCAGTACTTC. This codes for CAISELDPPFDEQYF.

The chain recombines TRBV7-9 with TRBJ2-2; D unresolved. Trimming shortened V by 6 bases and J by 6 bases, and 5 bases separated the two germline ends. CDR3 length: 11 amino acids. Germline loops: CDR1 SEHNR, CDR2 FQNEAQ (reference sequence). The CDR3 here is CASRESGELFF. The DNA for the CDR3 is TGTGCCAGCAGGGAATCCGGGGAGCTGTTTTTT.

This clonotype was counted between two and nine times. The chain employs TRBV25-1 and TRBJ2-7; 9 bases match TRBD2. Germline V gene sequence: CDR1 MGHDK, CDR2 SYGVNS. The CDR3 runs to 14 residues. V was clipped by 4 bases and J by 4 bases; unmatched bases: 5. In DNA, the CDR3 is TGTGCCAGCAGTGCTCTAGCGGGAAGGTACGAGCAGTACTTC. Protein: CASSALAGRYEQYF.

The chain uses TRBV20-1 and TRBJ1-3; TRBD1 is a possible D gene (5 bases). Germline loops: CDR1 DFQATT, CDR2 SNEGSKA (reference sequence). The V end was cut by 3 bases, the J end by 0 bases, with 15 bases between. This CDR3 contains 16 residues. The CDR3 reads CSASDSAIFSGNTIYF. The CDR3 DNA reads TGCAGTGCTAGTGACAGCGCCATTTTCTCTGGAAACACCATATATTTT.

J is TRBJ1-5 and V is TRBV6-2 or TRBV6-3, with TRBD1 as a possible D gene (5 bases). Germline loops: CDR1 MNHEY, CDR2 SVGEGT. Trimming removed 0 bases at V and 2 bases at J, with 14 bases between. This CDR3 contains 17 residues. CDR3 bases: TGTGCCAGCAGTTACTCGTTGGTAGGGGATGGCAATCAGCCCCAGCATTTT. Translating gives CASSYSLVGDGNQPQHF.

The chain is built from TRBV11-3 and TRBJ2-1; TRBD2 agrees at 10 bases. The germline CDR1 and CDR2 sequences are SGHNT and YENEEA. J gave up 7 bases and V 6 bases, and 6 bases lay outside the gene matches. The length of the CDR3 is 14 residues. The CDR3 reads CASRLAGSGNEQFF. The CDR3 region has the DNA TGTGCCAGCAGACTAGCGGGAAGTGGGAATGAGCAGTTCTTC.

CDR3 DNA sequence: TGTGCCACCAGTGATAACGGACGCCGCACAGATACGCAGTATTTT. Translation: CATSDNGRRTDTQYF. This chain joins TRBV24-1 and TRBJ2-3, with D unresolved. With 3 bases removed from V and 1 base from J, the gap between germline ends came to 10 bases. CDR3 length equals 15 residues. Germline CDR1 and CDR2: KGHDR and SFDVKD.

The rearrangement links TRBV27 to TRBJ2-1, with 9 bases that match TRBD1. CDR1 is MNHEY and CDR2 is SMNVEV in the germline V gene (reference sequence). V shed 5 bases, J shed 3 bases, and the junction held 5 bases outside the gene matches. CDR3 length equals 15 residues. The chain's CDR3 is CASSTYRGHYNEQFF. CDR3 in DNA: TGTGCCAGCAGTACCTACAGGGGGCACTACAATGAGCAGTTCTTC.

CDR3 DNA sequence: TGTGCCAGCAGCTTAGGGCGGACAGGTCTCTGGAGCGAGCAGTACTTC. Residues: CASSLGRTGLWSEQYF. The chain employs TRBV7-2 and TRBJ2-7; TRBD1 matches 7 bases. V shed 1 base, J shed 6 bases, and the junction held 12 bases outside the gene matches. The CDR3 length is 16 residues. The germline CDR1 and CDR2 sequences are SGHTA and FQGNSA.

This clonotype appeared many times. The chain uses TRBV20-1 and TRBJ2-5; 12 bases are a match to TRBD2. The V gene end was trimmed by 4 bases and the J gene end by 5 bases; junction bases not matched to a gene: 5. Germline CDR1 reads DFQATT; CDR2 reads SNEGSKA (reference sequence). The CDR3 runs 14 residues. Here the CDR3 reads CSAIGLAGTETQYF. In DNA form, the CDR3 reads TGCAGTGCTATTGGACTAGCGGGAACGGAGACCCAGTACTTC.

A few counts support this clonotype. The rearrangement links TRBV7-9 to TRBJ2-3; 7 bases agree with TRBD1. J lost 3 bases, V lost 4 bases, and 4 bases had no gene match. Germline V lookup: CDR1 SEHNR, CDR2 FQNEAQ (reference sequence). The CDR3 consists of 14 residues. As DNA, the CDR3 is TGTGCCAGCAGCTCGGGACAGTATACAGATACGCAGTATTTT. Translating it yields CASSSGQYTDTQYF. Complete variable domain (other parts from reference TRBV7-9 and TRBJ2-3): DTGVSQNPRHKITKRGQNVTFRCDPISEHNRLYWYRQTLGQGPEFLTYFQNEAQLEKSRLLSDRFSAERPKGSFSTLEIQRTEQGDSAMYLCASSSGQYTDTQYFGPGTRLTVL.

The chain recombines TRBV7-9 with TRBJ2-7, with TRBD2 matching over 8 bases. V lost 8 bases to trimming and J lost 5 bases; unmatched junction nucleotides: 14. From germline, CDR1 is SEHNR and CDR2 FQNEAQ (reference sequence). CDR3 length: 15 amino acids. This chain's CDR3 is CASSSPRLARDEQYF. Here the CDR3 DNA reads TGTGCCAGCTCAAGCCCCAGACTAGCGAGGGACGAGCAGTACTTC.

This clonotype was counted only a few times. The chain has TRBV5-5 and TRBJ1-5, with 7 bases aligning to TRBD1. Germline loops: CDR1 SGHKS, CDR2 YYEKEE (reference sequence). This CDR3 contains 15 residues. The junction had 4 bases not matched to a gene; V was cut back by 1 base and J by 3 bases. DNA for the CDR3: TGTGCCAGCAGCTTGTGGGACAGCATCAATCAGCCCCAGCATTTT. Translated, it gives CASSLWDSINQPQHF. Drawing the rest from reference TRBV5-5 and TRBJ1-5, the complete variable domain is DAGVTQSPTHLIKTRGQQVTLRCSPISGHKSVSWYQQVLGQGPQFIFQYYEKEERGRGNFPDRFSARQFPNYSSELNVNALLLGDSALYLCASSLWDSINQPQHFGDGTRLSIL.

The sample holds a few counts of this clonotype. The chain employs TRBV25-1 and TRBJ2-7, with D possibly being TRBD2 (6 bases). The CDR3 loop spans 14 amino acids. V was cut by 4 bases and J by 3 bases, with 13 bases left in between. Germline V gene sequence: CDR1 MGHDK, CDR2 SYGVNS. The CDR3 here is CASSVGGNLYEQYF. DNA of the CDR3: TGTGCCAGCAGTGTTGGAGGGAACCTCTACGAGCAGTACTTC.

The chain's CDR3 is CASSPIRDARGSGELFF. For the CDR3, the DNA is TGTGCCAGCAGTCCCATCCGGGACGCCCGGGGATCCGGGGAGCTGTTTTTT. The V and J genes are TRBV12-3 or TRBV12-4 and TRBJ2-2; the D call may be TRBD1 or TRBD2 (5 bases each). V shed 5 bases and J shed 6 bases, with 22 bases lying between them. This CDR3 is 17 amino acids long.

Comments on this clonotype: A read error may produce the germline difference seen at one junction end. This chain connects TRBV5-1 to TRBJ2-7; tentatively, D is TRBD1 or TRBD2 (5 bases each). Germline CDR1 reads SGHRS; CDR2 reads YFSETQ. The CDR3 consists of 15 residues. In DNA, the CDR3 is TGCGCCAGCAGCTTTTTGGGGGTCCCTATACGCGAGCTGTACTTC. Translation: CASSFLGVPIRELYF.

CDR3 amino acids: CASSLDGGRHLYEQYF. The CDR3 DNA follows: TGTGCCAGCAGCTTAGATGGCGGGAGGCACCTTTACGAGCAGTACTTC. The genes are TRBV13 and TRBJ2-7; 8 positions agree with TRBD2. This CDR3 spans 16 amino acids. Germline values: CDR1 PRHDT, CDR2 FYEKMQ (reference sequence). Trimming removed 1 base from V and 4 bases from J; junction bases left unmatched: 9.

The rearrangement uses TRBV20-1 and TRBJ1-6; D unresolved. The CDR3 has 14 residues. The germline V gene encodes CDR1 DFQATT and CDR2 SNEGSKA (reference sequence). V lost 3 bases, J lost 9 bases, and 15 bases lay in between. The CDR3 DNA reads TGCAGTGCTAGTGCGAGCAGACCTACTTCACCCCTCCACTTT. This sequence encodes CSASASRPTSPLHF.

The sample holds a few counts of this clonotype. This chain uses TRBV19 with TRBJ1-2; TRBD1 aligns across 8 bases. Looked up from germline, CDR1 is LNHDA and CDR2 is SQIVND (reference sequence). CDR3 size: 15 residues. The V segment lost 4 bases and the J segment 4 bases; nucleotides outside the gene matches: 8. The CDR3 reads CASSTTGAIPYGYTF. In nucleotides, the CDR3 is TGTGCCAGTAGTACGACAGGGGCCATCCCCTATGGCTACACCTTC. Looking up the rest from reference TRBV19 and TRBJ1-2 gives the full variable domain: DGGITQSPKYLFRKEGQNVTLSCEQNLNHDAMYWYRQDPGQGLRLIYYSQIVNDFQKGDIAEGYSVSREKKESFPLTVTSAQKNPTAFYLCASSTTGAIPYGYTFGSGTRLTVV.

This clonotype was observed a few times. This sequence joins TRBV4-1 and TRBJ2-2; 10 bases match TRBD1. This CDR3 comprises 16 residues. Trimming removed 3 bases from V and 4 bases from J; junction bases left unmatched: 5. Germline V gene data show CDR1 as MGHRA and CDR2 as YSYEKL. The CDR3 loop is CASSHFRTGGTGELFF. DNA for the CDR3: TGCGCCAGCAGCCATTTCAGGACAGGGGGCACCGGGGAGCTGTTTTTT.